These 9 T cell receptor beta chains were all obtained from the same sample, sequenced in a study of T cells in Graves' hyperthyroidism and ophthalmopathy. Amplified regions were TCR beta CDR3 sequences from RNA transcripts. During a first-round RT-PCR of the TCR CDR3, the HTBI primer set was used. MiXCR was run by TCRdb on the multiplex PCR reads, yielding one entry per CDR3 protein. This table holds approximately 600,000 distinct CDR3 sequences, more than 11% found once. Sample: blood. Receptor source: a young woman with Graves' hyperthyroidism that later progressed to Graves' ophthalmopathy.

This clonotype was detected ten times or more. V usage is TRBV25-1 and J usage is TRBJ2-5; 8 bases align to TRBD1. Germline CDR1 MGHDK, CDR2 SYGVNS. V gave up 2 bases and J gave up 2 bases; unmatched junction bases: 10. This CDR3 is built from 17 residues. The CDR3 spells CASSEPARQGRQETQYF. In DNA form, the CDR3 reads TGTGCCAGCAGTGAACCCGCCCGACAGGGGAGACAAGAGACCCAGTACTTC.

Note on this clonotype: A much larger clone lies one base from this, so it may be a read error. This chain uses TRBV28 with TRBJ1-1; D gene ambiguous. V lost 3 bases to trimming and J lost 5 bases, with 4 bases between them. This CDR3 is 11 amino acids long. Per germline, CDR1 MDHEN and CDR2 SYDVKM. CDR3 protein: CASSFVTEAFF. As DNA, the CDR3 is TGTGCCAGCAGTTTTGTTACTGAAGCTTTCTTT. The complete variable domain, with remaining parts taken from reference TRBV28 and TRBJ1-1, reads DVKVTQSSRYLVKRTGEKVFLECVQDMDHENMFWYRQDPGLGLRLIYFSYDVKMKEKGDIPEGYSVSREKKERFSLILESASTNQTSMYLCASSFVTEAFFGQGTRLTVV.

This clonotype was picked up many times. V and J are TRBV12-3 or TRBV12-4 and TRBJ1-1, with TRBD1 matching 11 bases. There are 16 residues in the CDR3. The ends lost 5 bases at V and 4 bases at J; junction bases unmatched: 9. The CDR3, as DNA: TGTGCCAGCAGTCTACGGACAGGGGGCGGCGGCACTGAAGCTTTCTTT. Its protein is CASSLRTGGGGTEAFF.

This clonotype has a count of ten or more. The chain combines TRBV28 with TRBJ2-1; 14 bases fit TRBD2. The J segment lost 8 bases and the V segment lost 2 bases, leaving 5 bases of the junction unmatched. CDR1 and CDR2 from the germline V gene are MDHEN and SYDVKM. CDR3 length: 16 residues. CDR3 protein: CASSLMGTSGSYEQFF. CDR3 in DNA: TGTGCCAGCAGTTTAATGGGGACTAGCGGGAGTTATGAGCAGTTCTTC.

This clonotype was recorded at least ten times. The chain recombines TRBV12-3 or TRBV12-4 with TRBJ1-5, with unresolved D. CDR3 length: 16 residues. The ends were cut back, 0 bases at V and 6 bases at J, with 15 bases in the middle. The DNA of the CDR3 is TGTGCCAGCAGTTTAGCGCGTCGGTTTGAAGTTCAGCCCCAGCATTTT. This gives the protein CASSLARRFEVQPQHF.

This clonotype was recorded at least ten times. The chain links TRBV12-3 or TRBV12-4 to TRBJ2-2, with TRBD2 matching 9 bases. The CDR3 runs 16 residues. The trim removed 5 bases at V and 3 bases at J, leaving 7 bases unmatched. CDR3 loop: CASSPQREVYTGELFF. As DNA, the CDR3 is TGTGCCAGCAGTCCTCAGCGGGAGGTTTACACCGGGGAGCTGTTTTTT.

This clonotype was counted a few times. This sequence joins TRBV9 and TRBJ1-5, with D perhaps matching TRBD1 (6 bases). Germline V CDR1 and CDR2: SGDLS, YYNGEE. The CDR3 loop spans 15 amino acids. V was shortened by 0 bases and J by 4 bases, with 11 bases between the two germline ends. CDR3 loop: CASSVDGQLNQPQHF. CDR3 DNA sequence: TGTGCCAGCAGCGTAGACGGACAGCTAAATCAGCCCCAGCATTTT.

This chain joins TRBV14 and TRBJ1-1; possible D gene TRBD1, 6 bases. V was trimmed by 0 bases and J by 6 bases, leaving 26 bases between them. Germline V lookup: CDR1 SGHDN, CDR2 FVKESK. This CDR3 is 19 amino acids long. CDR3 in amino acids: CASSQDYGRGLDFVAEAFF. The DNA of the CDR3 is TGTGCCAGCAGCCAAGATTATGGCAGGGGCCTAGATTTCGTGGCTGAAGCTTTCTTT.

This clonotype was picked up many times. This chain joins TRBV6-2 or TRBV6-3 and TRBJ2-7, with 9 nucleotides matching TRBD2. With 0 bases clipped from V and 0 bases from J, the junction kept 6 bases outside the gene matches. This CDR3 is built from 17 residues. From germline, CDR1 is MNHEY and CDR2 SVGEGT. The CDR3 loop reads CASSYSSSGRSSYEQYF. As DNA, the CDR3 is TGTGCCAGCAGTTACTCGTCCAGCGGGAGGTCCTCCTACGAGCAGTACTTC.